This T cell receptor beta chain was identified in a study of cytomegalovirus exposure and HLA in healthy donors. When sampled, the donors appeared nominally healthy, though they likely had unrecorded immune exposures. CDR1 is SGHVS, CDR2 FNYEAQ, per germline. The J segment lost 8 bases and the V segment lost 0 bases, leaving 3 bases of the junction unmatched. The CDR3 length is 16 residues. Researchers ran the PCR with 60 Vbeta and 13 Jbeta primers. Clones were sequenced by immunoSEQ multiplex PCR, and TCRdb holds only the in-frame ones, with some missing. The table has around 65,000 clones, roughly 85% seen once. This clone was observed a handful of times.

The TCR comes from a female donor in good health and CMV-seronegative. What was sequenced was PBMCs. The V and J genes are TRBV7-6 and TRBJ2-1; 14 bases line up with TRBD2. CDR3 sequence (DNA): TGTGCCAGCAGCTTAGCCGGGACTAGCGGGGGTTATGAGCAGTTCTTC. Protein: CASSLAGTSGGYEQFF.